Listed below are T cell receptor beta chains from one sample, sequenced in a study of Ad26.COV2.S vaccination and SARS-CoV-2 variants. Assay: immunoSEQ multiplex PCR; the TCRdb copy retains only in-frame clones and omits some. The sample has roughly 400,000 clones; 75% to 90% are singletons. The sequenced sample was peripheral blood, obtained in a trial of Ad26.COV2.S vaccine versus placebo. The receptors here all came from a person aged 18-65 years who received the Ad26.COV2.S COVID-19 vaccine or a placebo. Both conserved end residues are part of each CDR3. Each record gives: J gene, D gene, clone size, V gene, CDR3 DNA, CDR3 protein. The D gene is left open where the match is weak. The listing skips clone size in some rows; elsewhere it reads once, few, many or a size class.

j_call: TRBJ2-5
d_call: -
clone_size: -
v_call: TRBV7-2
cdr3_nt: TGTGCCAGCAGCCCCCAGGGCAGCGAAACCGAGACCCAGTACTTC
cdr3_aa: CASSPQGSETETQYF

j_call: TRBJ2-5
d_call: -
clone_size: -
v_call: TRBV14
cdr3_nt: TGTGCCAGCAGCCCCCAGCAAGGAGAGACCCAGTACTTC
cdr3_aa: CASSPQQGETQYF

j_call: TRBJ2-3
d_call: -
clone_size: -
v_call: TRBV7-9
cdr3_nt: TGTGCCAGCAGCTCAGGAGGTCCAGGAACAGATACGCAGTATTTT
cdr3_aa: CASSSGGPGTDTQYF

j_call: TRBJ1-2
d_call: -
clone_size: -
v_call: TRBV30
cdr3_nt: TGTGCCTGGAGTGTACGGGGGAACGGAGGCTACACCTTC
cdr3_aa: CAWSVRGNGGYTF

j_call: TRBJ2-3
d_call: -
clone_size: -
v_call: TRBV7-6
cdr3_nt: TGTGCCAGCAGCCAAGTTCCCGGAGTAGGAGGAGATACGCAGTATTTT
cdr3_aa: CASSQVPGVGGDTQYF

j_call: TRBJ2-3
d_call: TRBD2
clone_size: -
v_call: TRBV27
cdr3_nt: TGTGCCAGCAGTTATCAGCGGGAGGTGGATACGCAGTATTTT
cdr3_aa: CASSYQREVDTQYF

j_call: TRBJ1-2
d_call: -
clone_size: -
v_call: TRBV19
cdr3_nt: TGTGCCAGTAGTATTGGCAGTAACTATGGCTACACCTTC
cdr3_aa: CASSIGSNYGYTF

j_call: TRBJ2-5
d_call: TRBD1
clone_size: -
v_call: TRBV19
cdr3_nt: TGTGCCAGTAGTCCGGGACAGGGAAGGGGCGAGACCCAGTACTTC
cdr3_aa: CASSPGQGRGETQYF

j_call: TRBJ2-2
d_call: -
clone_size: -
v_call: TRBV7-3
cdr3_nt: TGTGCCAGCAGCCCCGTAGTTACCGGGGAGCTGTTTTTT
cdr3_aa: CASSPVVTGELFF

j_call: TRBJ2-1
d_call: TRBD2
clone_size: -
v_call: TRBV7-3
cdr3_nt: TGTGCCAGCAGTCTAGCGGGAGGGAGTAATGAGCAGTTCTTC
cdr3_aa: CASSLAGGSNEQFF

j_call: TRBJ2-4
d_call: TRBD2
clone_size: -
v_call: TRBV4-1
cdr3_nt: TGCGCCAGCAGCCAAGATTCGGCTAGCGGGTGGAACATTCAGTACTTC
cdr3_aa: CASSQDSASGWNIQYF

j_call: TRBJ2-5
d_call: -
clone_size: -
v_call: TRBV19
cdr3_nt: TGTGCCAGTAGTTCGGGACGGTACCAAGAGACCCAGTACTTC
cdr3_aa: CASSSGRYQETQYF

j_call: TRBJ1-1
d_call: TRBD1
clone_size: -
v_call: TRBV5-1
cdr3_nt: TGCGCCAGCAGCTTGGAGCTGGCGGGACAGGGGAAATTGAGCACTGAAGCTTTCTTT
cdr3_aa: CASSLELAGQGKLSTEAFF

j_call: TRBJ1-5
d_call: -
clone_size: -
v_call: TRBV6-5
cdr3_nt: TGTGCCAGCAGTCAGGCTTTCAATCAGCCCCAGCATTTT
cdr3_aa: CASSQAFNQPQHF

j_call: TRBJ1-6
d_call: -
clone_size: -
v_call: TRBV5-6
cdr3_nt: TGTGCCAGCAGCTCGTCCTTGCTGCGTATAGGTTCACCCCTCCACTTT
cdr3_aa: CASSSSLLRIGSPLHF

j_call: TRBJ1-2
d_call: -
clone_size: -
v_call: TRBV12-5
cdr3_nt: TGTGCTAGTGGTTCCCCCCCGGGGGCGAATGGCTACACCTTC
cdr3_aa: CASGSPPGANGYTF

j_call: TRBJ1-1
d_call: -
clone_size: -
v_call: TRBV28
cdr3_nt: TGTGCCAGCAGCTCCTCGCAGGAAGAAGCTTTCTTT
cdr3_aa: CASSSSQEEAFF

j_call: TRBJ2-3
d_call: TRBD2
clone_size: -
v_call: TRBV15
cdr3_nt: TGTGCCACCAGCCGGACTAGCCCAGGAGATACGCAGTATTTT
cdr3_aa: CATSRTSPGDTQYF

j_call: TRBJ2-7
d_call: TRBD2
clone_size: -
v_call: TRBV11-2
cdr3_nt: TGTGCCAGCAGCTTATCTAGCGGGGCCACCTACGAGCAGTACTTC
cdr3_aa: CASSLSSGATYEQYF

j_call: TRBJ2-7
d_call: -
clone_size: -
v_call: TRBV6-5
cdr3_nt: TGTGCCACTTACTACCTGGGGGGACAAACCTACGAGCAGTACTTC
cdr3_aa: CATYYLGGQTYEQYF

j_call: TRBJ2-5
d_call: -
clone_size: -
v_call: TRBV2
cdr3_nt: TGTGCCAGCAGTGCAGTCATAGTAGGGGAAGAGACCCAGTACTTC
cdr3_aa: CASSAVIVGEETQYF

j_call: TRBJ2-2
d_call: -
clone_size: -
v_call: TRBV11-3
cdr3_nt: TGTGCCAGCAGCTTACTTGGACCAAACACCGGGGAGCTGTTTTTT
cdr3_aa: CASSLLGPNTGELFF

j_call: TRBJ2-2
d_call: -
clone_size: -
v_call: TRBV6-1
cdr3_nt: TGTGCCAGCAGTGGCGCAGTCTTTGGGACGGCGAACACCGGGGAGCTGTTTTTT
cdr3_aa: CASSGAVFGTANTGELFF

j_call: TRBJ2-7
d_call: -
clone_size: -
v_call: TRBV29-1
cdr3_nt: TGCAGCGTTGTGACGTACGGCGAGCAGTACTTC
cdr3_aa: CSVVTYGEQYF

j_call: TRBJ2-3
d_call: TRBD2
clone_size: -
v_call: TRBV5-1
cdr3_nt: TGCGCCAGCAGCTTGGTTCCTAGCGGGAACAGGGGAGATACGCAGTATTTT
cdr3_aa: CASSLVPSGNRGDTQYF

j_call: TRBJ2-7
d_call: -
clone_size: -
v_call: TRBV28
cdr3_nt: TGTGCCAGCAGAACCAGCCAGGGATCCTACGAGCAGTACTTC
cdr3_aa: CASRTSQGSYEQYF

j_call: TRBJ2-2
d_call: TRBD2
clone_size: few
v_call: TRBV5-5
cdr3_nt: TGTGCCAGCAGCTTGGAAGGACTAGCATCCGGGGAGCTGTTTTTT
cdr3_aa: CASSLEGLASGELFF

j_call: TRBJ2-1
d_call: TRBD1
clone_size: -
v_call: TRBV5-1
cdr3_nt: TGCGCCAGCAGGGGACAGGGAGTCCACAATGAGCAGTTCTTC
cdr3_aa: CASRGQGVHNEQFF

j_call: TRBJ2-7
d_call: TRBD2
clone_size: -
v_call: TRBV5-4
cdr3_nt: TGTGCCAGCAGCGTTGGACTAGCGGGAGCCTACGAGCAGTACTTC
cdr3_aa: CASSVGLAGAYEQYF

j_call: TRBJ1-2
d_call: TRBD1
clone_size: -
v_call: TRBV15
cdr3_nt: TGTGCCACCAGATCAAGGACAGGCGGTGGCTACACCTTC
cdr3_aa: CATRSRTGGGYTF

j_call: TRBJ2-1
d_call: TRBD2
clone_size: -
v_call: TRBV19
cdr3_nt: TGTGCCAGTAGCTCAGGTCGGGGGGGAGACAATGAGCAGTTCTTC
cdr3_aa: CASSSGRGGDNEQFF

j_call: TRBJ1-2
d_call: TRBD1
clone_size: -
v_call: TRBV7-2
cdr3_nt: TGTGCCAGCAGCCCATCGACAGGGCCCTATGGCTACACCTTC
cdr3_aa: CASSPSTGPYGYTF

j_call: TRBJ2-7
d_call: -
clone_size: -
v_call: TRBV5-8
cdr3_nt: TGTGCCAGCAGCTTGGGGGCCCTCTACGAGCAGTACTTC
cdr3_aa: CASSLGALYEQYF

j_call: TRBJ2-3
d_call: TRBD2
clone_size: once
v_call: TRBV28
cdr3_nt: TGTGCCAGCAGTTTATTTCCTAGCGGAAACCTCACAGATACGCAGTATTTT
cdr3_aa: CASSLFPSGNLTDTQYF

j_call: TRBJ2-7
d_call: -
clone_size: -
v_call: TRBV5-1
cdr3_nt: TGCGCCAGCAGCTTGGAGTATAGAAACAAGCAGTACTTC
cdr3_aa: CASSLEYRNKQYF

j_call: TRBJ1-2
d_call: -
clone_size: -
v_call: TRBV30
cdr3_nt: TGTGCCTGGAGTGTCCTGAAGAACTATGGCTACACCTTC
cdr3_aa: CAWSVLKNYGYTF

j_call: TRBJ2-3
d_call: TRBD2
clone_size: few
v_call: TRBV30
cdr3_nt: TGTGCCTGGAGTGTGTACGTCGGGAGGGAGACAGATACGCAGTATTTT
cdr3_aa: CAWSVYVGRETDTQYF

j_call: TRBJ1-1
d_call: -
clone_size: -
v_call: TRBV7-2
cdr3_nt: TGTGCCAGCAGCTCCTACAGGAGCCAACGGGGCACTGAAGCTTTCTTT
cdr3_aa: CASSSYRSQRGTEAFF

j_call: TRBJ1-4
d_call: -
clone_size: -
v_call: TRBV4-1
cdr3_nt: TGCGCCAGCAGCCTGGAACCCACTAATGAAAAACTGTTTTTT
cdr3_aa: CASSLEPTNEKLFF

j_call: TRBJ2-1
d_call: -
clone_size: -
v_call: TRBV2
cdr3_nt: TGTGCCAGCAGTGACAGGGCGGAGTACAATGAGCAGTTCTTC
cdr3_aa: CASSDRAEYNEQFF

j_call: TRBJ1-1
d_call: -
clone_size: -
v_call: TRBV19
cdr3_nt: TGTGCCAGTAGTATGAGGAAGATCCGGGACACTGAAGCTTTCTTT
cdr3_aa: CASSMRKIRDTEAFF

j_call: TRBJ2-5
d_call: TRBD2
clone_size: -
v_call: TRBV5-1
cdr3_nt: TGCGCCAGCAGGGGGCAGGCGGGAGGGTTCCAAGAGACCCAGTACTTC
cdr3_aa: CASRGQAGGFQETQYF

j_call: TRBJ2-7
d_call: TRBD1
clone_size: -
v_call: TRBV4-3
cdr3_nt: TGCGCCAGCAGCCAAGATGGGGCAGGGGGCGACGAGCAGTACTTC
cdr3_aa: CASSQDGAGGDEQYF

j_call: TRBJ1-2
d_call: -
clone_size: -
v_call: TRBV11-3
cdr3_nt: TGTGCCAGCAGCTTGAGTAACTATGGCTACACCTTC
cdr3_aa: CASSLSNYGYTF

j_call: TRBJ2-7
d_call: TRBD1
clone_size: once
v_call: TRBV6-4
cdr3_nt: TGTGCCAGCAGTGACTCGATGCGGGGACAGGGAATCACGGCCTCCTACGAGCAGTACTTC
cdr3_aa: CASSDSMRGQGITASYEQYF

j_call: TRBJ1-1
d_call: TRBD1
clone_size: -
v_call: TRBV4-1
cdr3_nt: TGCGCCAGCAGCCGGACAGGGGCCACTGAAGCTTTCTTT
cdr3_aa: CASSRTGATEAFF

j_call: TRBJ2-5
d_call: -
clone_size: -
v_call: TRBV2
cdr3_nt: TGTGCCAGCAAGGCCAGGGAGCAAGAGACCCAGTACTTC
cdr3_aa: CASKAREQETQYF

j_call: TRBJ2-5
d_call: -
clone_size: -
v_call: TRBV29-1
cdr3_nt: TGCAGCGTGGCACGGGACCTATGGGAGACCCAGTACTTC
cdr3_aa: CSVARDLWETQYF

j_call: TRBJ1-1
d_call: TRBD1
clone_size: -
v_call: TRBV5-1
cdr3_nt: TGCGCCAGCAGCTTGAATAAACCGGGACAGGGGCGGACTGAAGCTTTCTTT
cdr3_aa: CASSLNKPGQGRTEAFF

j_call: TRBJ1-5
d_call: -
clone_size: -
v_call: TRBV19
cdr3_nt: TGTGCCAGTAGTAAGGGTTCTAGGACTCAGCCCCAGCATTTT
cdr3_aa: CASSKGSRTQPQHF

j_call: TRBJ2-2
d_call: -
clone_size: -
v_call: TRBV11-3
cdr3_nt: TGTGCCAGCAGCCCACTGGCCCTCCGGAACACCGGGGAGCTGTTTTTT
cdr3_aa: CASSPLALRNTGELFF

j_call: TRBJ1-2
d_call: -
clone_size: -
v_call: TRBV5-1
cdr3_nt: TGCGCCAGCAGCTTGGGGAGTAACTATGGCTACACCTTC
cdr3_aa: CASSLGSNYGYTF

j_call: TRBJ2-3
d_call: TRBD2
clone_size: -
v_call: TRBV3-1/TRBV3-2
cdr3_nt: TGTGCCAGCAGCCAAGACCAGCGGGAGAGTCGGGATACGCAGTATTTT
cdr3_aa: CASSQDQRESRDTQYF

j_call: TRBJ2-3
d_call: -
clone_size: -
v_call: TRBV6-2/TRBV6-3
cdr3_nt: TGTGCCAGCAGTTCTACGGGGAGCACAGATACGCAGTATTTT
cdr3_aa: CASSSTGSTDTQYF

j_call: TRBJ2-6
d_call: -
clone_size: once
v_call: TRBV6-1
cdr3_nt: TGTGCCAGCAGGGAAGGACCGATCGGCGTCCTGACTTTC
cdr3_aa: CASREGPIGVLTF

j_call: TRBJ2-1
d_call: TRBD2
clone_size: once
v_call: TRBV5-1
cdr3_nt: TGCGCCAGCAGCCCCCTCCCTAGCGGGAACAATGAGCAGTTCTTC
cdr3_aa: CASSPLPSGNNEQFF

j_call: TRBJ2-1
d_call: TRBD2
clone_size: few
v_call: TRBV7-9
cdr3_nt: TGTGCCAGCGGCACCAGCGGGGGTAGCGGGAGCTTCTACAATGAGCAGTTCTTC
cdr3_aa: CASGTSGGSGSFYNEQFF